The 20 T cell receptor beta chains listed next were all sequenced from one sample in a study of OX40 agonist ivuxolimab in advanced cancers. Clones were sequenced by immunoSEQ multiplex PCR, and TCRdb holds only the in-frame ones, with some missing. The data contain 60,000 to 65,000 clones, 84% of them seen just once; the ten biggest clones take up roughly 9.2%. This specimen consisted of CD4+ or CD8+ T cells sorted from blood, obtained in a trial of the OX40 agonist ivuxolimab. The receptors originated from an adult with an advanced solid tumor such as melanoma, head and neck, liver or kidney cancer.

The chain employs TRBV7-9 and TRBJ2-1; TRBD2 matches 14 bases. Germline CDR1 SEHNR, CDR2 FQNEAQ (reference sequence). This CDR3 is 15 amino acids long. V shed 6 bases and J 10 bases; nucleotides not matched to a gene: 8. The CDR3 nucleotides are TGTGCCAGCAGGCTGACTAGCGGGAGGGCGGGGGAGCAGTTCTTC. Its translation: CASRLTSGRAGEQFF.

The chain combines TRBV18 with TRBJ1-1, with D possibly matching TRBD1 (5 bases). Germline V gene data show CDR1 as KGHSH and CDR2 as LQKENI. CDR3 length: 17 amino acids. Deletions cut 2 bases from V and 0 bases from J, with 16 bases between. The chain's CDR3 is CASSPKSGRQLNTEAFF. CDR3 coding DNA: TGTGCCAGCTCACCAAAATCAGGACGACAGTTGAACACTGAAGCTTTCTTT. The full variable domain, rest sourced from reference TRBV18 and TRBJ1-1, is NAGVMQNPRHLVRRRGQEARLRCSPMKGHSHVYWYRQLPEEGLKFMVYLQKENIIDESGMPKERFSAEFPKEGPSILRIQQVVRGDSAAYFCASSPKSGRQLNTEAFFGQGTRLTVV.

The rearrangement links TRBV5-1 to TRBJ1-2; 9 nucleotides align to TRBD1. The CDR3 totals 12 residues. Looked up from germline, CDR1 is SGHRS and CDR2 is YFSETQ. The J segment lost 8 bases and the V segment lost 3 bases, leaving 2 bases of the junction unmatched. CDR3 nucleotide sequence: TGCGCCAGCAGCTGGGACAGGGAAGGCTACACCTTC. Amino acids: CASSWDREGYTF.

This clone has at least ten counts. V is TRBV9 and J is TRBJ2-2; no reliable D call. Germline lookup yields CDR1 SGDLS and CDR2 YYNGEE. The CDR3 is 14 residues long. Trimming cost V 0 bases and J 2 bases, with 5 bases left between them. CDR3 sequence: CASSVADNTGELFF. Written as DNA, the CDR3 is TGTGCCAGCAGCGTAGCTGATAACACCGGGGAGCTGTTTTTT.

This clone occurred once. The chain recombines TRBV6-5 with TRBJ1-6, with a possible D match to TRBD1 (5 bases). The CDR3 extends over 15 amino acids. V shed 4 bases and J shed 7 bases, with 14 bases lying between them. Germline V gene lookup returns CDR1 MNHEY and CDR2 SVGAGI. The CDR3 sequence: CASSSPGGGNSPLHF. In nucleotides, the CDR3 is TGTGCCAGCAGTTCGCCGGGGGGTGGCAATTCACCCCTCCACTTT.

This clone came up a few times. The rearrangement joins TRBV28 to TRBJ2-7; unclear D gene. V lost 4 bases and J 0 bases, leaving 16 bases between the germline ends. Germline V lookup: CDR1 MDHEN, CDR2 SYDVKM. The CDR3 runs to 16 residues. CDR3 amino acids: CASSSATTWTSYEQYF. CDR3 coding DNA: TGTGCCAGCAGTTCCGCCACTACTTGGACCTCCTACGAGCAGTACTTC.

J is TRBJ2-1 and V is TRBV11-3, with D unresolved. This CDR3 spans 15 amino acids. The V and J ends lost 0 bases and 10 bases respectively, with 16 bases between them. CDR1 is SGHNT, CDR2 YENEEA, per germline. The CDR3 coding sequence is TGTGCCAGCAGCTTAGATCGATCAATGGGCAGCGAGCAGTTCTTC. The encoded protein is CASSLDRSMGSEQFF.

The chain has TRBV7-6 and TRBJ2-6; 9 positions match TRBD1. Trimming took 5 bases from V and 2 from J; bases not matched to a gene: 7. The CDR3 sequence is 17 residues long. Germline V gives CDR1 SGHVS, CDR2 FNYEAQ. The CDR3 protein is CASSLTTGGAGANVLTF. As DNA, the CDR3 is TGTGCCAGCAGCCTAACCACAGGGGGCGCTGGGGCCAACGTCCTGACTTTC.

Here the CDR3 reads CASSSARGLGEKLFF. In nucleotides, the CDR3 is TGTGCCAGCAGCTCCGCCAGGGGCCTGGGGGAAAAACTGTTTTTT. The V gene is TRBV7-9, the J gene TRBJ1-4; maybe TRBD1 (6 bases). Germline V gene sequence: CDR1 SEHNR, CDR2 FQNEAQ (reference sequence). The CDR3 is 15 residues long. V lost 4 bases and J 8 bases, leaving 17 bases between the germline ends.

V usage is TRBV9 and J usage is TRBJ2-7, with D unclear. Trimming shortened V by 2 bases and J by 0 bases, and 12 bases separated the two germline ends. The CDR3 loop spans 15 amino acids. Germline lookup yields CDR1 SGDLS and CDR2 YYNGEE. CDR3 in DNA: TGTGCCAGCAGCGTTAATCCCAGCTACTCCTACGAGCAGTACTTC. Its protein is CASSVNPSYSYEQYF.

This chain uses TRBV14 with TRBJ2-7; no clear D. This CDR3 spans 14 amino acids. CDR1 SGHDN and CDR2 FVKESK come from the germline V gene. The ends were cut back, 1 base at V and 5 bases at J, with 12 bases in the middle. The CDR3 sequence is CASSQGLASHEQYF. As DNA, the CDR3 is TGTGCCAGCAGCCAAGGGTTAGCATCGCACGAGCAGTACTTC.

This chain connects TRBV7-6 to TRBJ1-1; D uncertain. The CDR3 spans 13 residues. Germline assignment: CDR1 SGHVS and CDR2 FNYEAQ. V lost 1 base and J lost 3, with 6 bases in between. The CDR3 nucleotides are TGTGCCAGCAGCTTAGAAAGGTACACTGAAGCTTTCTTT. It encodes CASSLERYTEAFF.

The chain links TRBV7-2 to TRBJ2-5; D is perhaps TRBD2 (5 bases). V was pared by 5 bases and J by 4 bases, with 8 bases between. Per the germline V gene, CDR1 is SGHTA and CDR2 is FQGNSA. This CDR3 comprises 12 residues. CDR3: CASSPEGETQYF. CDR3 in DNA: TGTGCCAGCAGCCCCGAGGGAGAGACCCAGTACTTC.

This clone was seen a single time. As DNA, the CDR3 is TGCGCCAGCAGCCAAGTGAGAGGTCTCTACGAGCAGTACTTC. As protein: CASSQVRGLYEQYF. The chain carries TRBV4-1 and TRBJ2-7; no clear D gene. V shed 1 base and J shed 3 bases, with 10 bases lying between them. The CDR3 is 14 amino acids. Looked up from germline, CDR1 is MGHRA and CDR2 is YSYEKL.

CDR3 protein: CAGEQNTYEQYF. In DNA, the CDR3 is TGTGCCGGAGAGCAGAACACCTACGAGCAGTACTTC. J is TRBJ2-5 and V is TRBV30; D not resolved. The end of the DNA is better explained by TRBJ2-7, so the J call may be wrong. Germline CDR1 reads GTSNPN; CDR2 reads SVGIG (reference sequence). CDR3 length: 12 amino acids.

The V call is TRBV6-5, the J call TRBJ1-5; D is unresolved. V dropped 2 bases and J dropped 5 bases, with 7 bases sitting between them. Germline V gene lookup returns CDR1 MNHEY and CDR2 SVGAGI. The CDR3 runs 13 residues. The CDR3: CASSYDQYQPQHF. CDR3 sequence (DNA): TGTGCCAGCAGTTACGATCAGTATCAGCCCCAGCATTTT.

On this clone: At one of its ends the junction is not consistent with the germline gene, which may arise from a read error. The rearrangement uses TRBV7-7 and TRBJ1-3; no definite D call. The CDR3 extends over 18 amino acids. Germline CDR1 reads SSHAT; CDR2 reads FNYEAQ (reference sequence). CDR3 sequence: CASSLAKIQSFSGNTIYF. CDR3 nucleotide sequence: TGTGCTAGCAGCTTAGCAAAGATACAGTCCTTCTCTGGAAACACCATATATTTT.

The chain links TRBV5-1 to TRBJ2-1; 11 nucleotides match TRBD1. The CDR3 totals 15 residues. CDR1 SGHRS and CDR2 YFSETQ come from the germline V gene. V dropped 3 bases and J dropped 6; count of bases not matched to a gene: 5. CDR3 in amino acids: CASSSGQGAFNEQFF. The CDR3 DNA sequence: TGCGCCAGCAGCTCAGGACAGGGGGCGTTCAATGAGCAGTTCTTC.

The rearrangement joins TRBV28 to TRBJ1-2, with 7 bases that match TRBD1. This CDR3 is built from 14 residues. Germline trimming cut 1 base from V and 8 bases from J; bases unmatched to any gene: 7. From germline, CDR1 is MDHEN and CDR2 SYDVKM. The CDR3 nucleotides read TGTGCCAGCAGTTTATTGGCAGGGGGAGGGGGCTACACCTTC. This sequence encodes CASSLLAGGGGYTF.

CDR3 residues: CASSGWTGWETQYF. The CDR3 nucleotides are TGCGCCAGCAGCGGTTGGACAGGGTGGGAGACCCAGTACTTC. The V and J genes are TRBV5-1 and TRBJ2-5, with 8 bases identical to TRBD1. The CDR3 is made up of 14 amino acids. Germline V CDR1 and CDR2: SGHRS, YFSETQ. V lost 4 bases to trimming and J lost 5 bases; unmatched junction nucleotides: 7.